Following are 22 T cell receptor beta chains from one sample sequenced in a study of T cells in Graves' hyperthyroidism and ophthalmopathy. RNA transcripts served as the template for amplifying TCR beta CDR3 regions. HTBI primers drove first-round RT-PCR of the TCR CDR3. TCRdb reprocessed the multiplex PCR reads via MiXCR and lists one record per CDR3 protein. The table lists a few hundred thousand distinct CDR3 sequences, about an eighth of them singletons. Sequencing input: blood. These receptors were collected from a woman between 18 and 30 years old with Graves' hyperthyroidism.

This clonotype occurred a few times. This may be a read error, as it is one base from a much larger clone. The gene calls are TRBV2 and TRBJ1-5, with 8 bases aligning to TRBD1. CDR3 length: 14 residues. The germline gives CDR1 SNHLY, CDR2 FYNNEI. CDR3 region: CVSSDPQGGQPQHF. CDR3 DNA: TGTGTCAGCAGTGACCCACAGGGGGGTCAGCCCCAGCATTTT.

This clonotype appeared a few times. The chain is built from TRBV28 and TRBJ1-4; tentative D call: TRBD1 (5 bases). Trimming took off 3 bases at V and 5 bases at J, with 10 bases between the two ends. Per germline, CDR1 MDHEN and CDR2 SYDVKM. The CDR3 length is 14 residues. DNA for the CDR3: TGTGCCAGCAGTTTTTACAGGAAAAATGAAAAACTGTTTTTT. Amino acids: CASSFYRKNEKLFF.

The CDR3 reads CASSIKPPAGGGEQYV. The CDR3 DNA is TGTGCCAGTAGTATAAAACCCCCAGCGGGAGGTGGCGAGCAGTACGTC. J is TRBJ2-7 and V is TRBV19, with TRBD2 matching 9 bases. The germline V gene encodes CDR1 LNHDA and CDR2 SQIVND (reference sequence). V trimming: 2 bases; J trimming: 6 bases; junction bases outside the gene matches: 11. The CDR3 length is 16 residues.

V usage is TRBV7-3 and J usage is TRBJ2-3; 12 bases agree with TRBD1. This CDR3 is built from 18 residues. Trimming removed 5 bases from V and 4 bases from J; junction bases left unmatched: 13. Germline CDR1 SGHTA, CDR2 FQGTGA. The CDR3 bases are TGTGCCAGCAGCCCTCTAGGGACAGGGGGCTCGAGGGCAGATACGCAGTATTTT. Residues: CASSPLGTGGSRADTQYF.

This chain connects TRBV7-9 to TRBJ2-3; a possible D gene is TRBD2 (6 bases). The CDR3 runs 15 residues. Deletions cut 4 bases from V and 1 base from J, with 12 bases between. Per the germline V gene, CDR1 is SEHNR and CDR2 is FQNEAQ (reference sequence). The CDR3, as DNA: TGTGCCAGCAGCTCGGGAGTGCTTGGCACAGATACGCAGTATTTT. This encodes CASSSGVLGTDTQYF.

This clonotype occurred a few times. The chain uses TRBV6-1 and TRBJ1-5; 10 bases fit TRBD1. V lost 8 bases, J lost 6 bases, and 16 bases stayed unmatched. Germline CDR1 reads MNHNS; CDR2 reads SASEGT. The CDR3 length is 17 residues. CDR3 in amino acids: CASRIRRVDRGPQPQHF. For the CDR3, the DNA is TGTGCCAGCCGAATACGTAGGGTTGACAGGGGGCCTCAGCCCCAGCATTTT.

There are a few counts of this clonotype. This chain links TRBV5-6 with TRBJ2-7; TRBD1 matches 8 bases. The CDR3 length is 15 residues. Germline CDR1 reads SGHDT; CDR2 reads YYEEEE. J gave up 4 bases and V 2 bases, and 8 bases lay outside the gene matches. CDR3 bases: TGTGCCAGCAGCTTTAATCAGGGGGCGCGGTACGAGCAGTACTTC. It translates to CASSFNQGARYEQYF.

This clonotype has a count of ten or more. The V gene is TRBV20-1, the J gene TRBJ1-6; no firm D call. The germline V gene encodes CDR1 DFQATT and CDR2 SNEGSKA (reference sequence). CDR3 length: 15 residues. Trimming pared 3 bases from V and 0 bases from J, leaving 9 bases between. The CDR3 protein is CSARRFSSYNSPLHF. CDR3 DNA sequence: TGCAGTGCTAGGCGATTCAGCTCCTATAATTCACCCCTCCACTTT.

Many counts were recorded for this clonotype. The chain employs TRBV5-1 and TRBJ2-3; the D call may be TRBD1 or TRBD2 (5 bases each). The CDR3 spans 15 residues. Germline V gene sequence: CDR1 SGHRS, CDR2 YFSETQ. Trimming cost V 4 bases and J 6 bases, with 18 bases left between them. CDR3 nucleotides: TGCGCCAGCAGCCCGGGGCAGGTTGTCGGGGATACGCAGTATTTT. It specifies CASSPGQVVGDTQYF. The whole variable domain, filled in from reference TRBV5-1 and TRBJ2-3, reads KAGVTQTPRYLIKTRGQQVTLSCSPISGHRSVSWYQQTPGQGLQFLFEYFSETQRNKGNFPGRFSGRQFSNSRSEMNVSTLELGDSALYLCASSPGQVVGDTQYFGPGTRLTVL.

The V gene is TRBV12-5, the J gene TRBJ2-7; TRBD2 agrees at 7 bases. V lost 4 bases to trimming and J lost 2 bases; unmatched junction nucleotides: 11. The CDR3 has 16 amino acids. CDR1 is LGHNT, CDR2 FRNRAP, per germline. This CDR3 reads CASGSYEAGEPYEQYV. The CDR3 DNA is TGTGCTAGTGGTTCATATGAGGCGGGAGAACCCTACGAGCAGTACGTC.

This clonotype was picked up one time. The chain has TRBV5-1 and TRBJ1-4, with D possibly TRBD1 on 6 matching bases. This CDR3 comprises 16 residues. Trimming removed 4 bases at V and 5 bases at J, with 18 bases between. The V gene's germline CDR1 is SGHRS and CDR2 YFSETQ. The CDR3 coding sequence is TGCGCCAGCAGCCCGATTGACGGGGGGCCGAATGAAAAACTGTTTTTT. Translation gives CASSPIDGGPNEKLFF.

This clonotype was detected a few times. This rearrangement joins TRBV7-8 to TRBJ2-3; 10 positions match TRBD2. The germline CDR1 and CDR2 sequences are SGHVS and FQNEAQ. This CDR3 has 15 residues. V shed 3 bases and J 5 bases; nucleotides not matched to a gene: 5. The CDR3 nucleotides read TGTGCCAGCAGCTTTAGCGGGAGGACGGGAGATACGCAGTATTTT. It specifies CASSFSGRTGDTQYF.

The sample holds many counts of this clonotype. This chain links TRBV11-2 with TRBJ1-2; D perhaps matches TRBD1 (6 bases). This CDR3 is built from 15 residues. V lost 4 bases and J 0 bases, leaving 12 bases between the germline ends. CDR1 and CDR2 (germline): SGHAT, FQNNGV. The CDR3 region is CASSSRDTPNYGYTF. The CDR3 DNA reads as TGTGCCAGCAGCTCCCGGGACACGCCTAACTATGGCTACACCTTC.

This clonotype appeared a single time. The V gene is TRBV6-1, the J gene TRBJ2-5, with D perhaps assigned TRBD1 or TRBD2 (5 bases each). CDR1 and CDR2 (germline): MNHNS, SASEGT. The ends were cut back, 5 bases at V and 1 base at J, with 23 bases in the middle. The length of the CDR3 is 18 residues. CDR3 residues: CASSPLRGRGSAQETQYF. CDR3 DNA sequence: TGTGCCAGCAGTCCCCTTCGGGGACGCGGTTCCGCCCAAGAGACCCAGTACTTC.

This clonotype appeared a few times. The rearrangement joins TRBV7-3 to TRBJ2-7; the match to TRBD2 covers 11 bases. V lost 8 bases and J lost 1; bases outside the gene matches: 13. From germline, CDR1 is SGHTA and CDR2 FQGTGA. The CDR3 extends over 17 amino acids. CDR3 bases: TGTGCCAGCCGTGAAGAACTAGCGGGAGTGGGATCCTACGAGCAGTACGTC. Translation gives CASREELAGVGSYEQYV.

J is TRBJ2-2 and V is TRBV19, with 7 positions matching TRBD2. The CDR3 consists of 18 residues. Germline V lookup: CDR1 LNHDA, CDR2 SQIVND (reference sequence). J lost 0 bases, V lost 6 bases, and 13 bases had no gene match. CDR3 bases: TGTGCCAGTAGAAAAATGGCACGACGGGGGGCGAACACCGGGGAGCTGTTTTTT. Translated, it gives CASRKMARRGANTGELFF.

This clonotype was recorded many times. The rearrangement links TRBV20-1 to TRBJ2-1; TRBD2 might be the D (5 bases). The CDR3 consists of 15 residues. Germline lookup yields CDR1 DFQATT and CDR2 SNEGSKA (reference sequence). Trimming pared 6 bases from V and 0 bases from J, leaving 15 bases between. The CDR3 spells CSAKPAASSYNEQFF. The CDR3 DNA reads TGCAGTGCCAAACCAGCGGCGAGCTCCTACAATGAGCAGTTCTTC.

This clonotype was counted at least ten times. The gene calls are TRBV18 and TRBJ2-2, with D tentatively TRBD2 (6 bases). The CDR3 runs 16 residues. Germline loops: CDR1 KGHSH, CDR2 LQKENI. Between the trimmed V and J ends, which lost 3 bases and 1 base, there was a span of 12 bases. The CDR3 DNA sequence: TGTGCCAGCTCACCGGGGGGACGGAGGAACACCGGGGAGCTGTTTTTT. It yields the protein CASSPGGRRNTGELFF.

To note about this clonotype: A read error may explain this, as a much larger clone is one base away. The chain has TRBV11-2 and TRBJ1-2; D call uncertain. Trimming pared 1 base from V and 0 bases from J, leaving 15 bases between. The CDR3 runs 17 residues. Per the germline V gene, CDR1 is SGHAT and CDR2 is FQNNGV. CDR3 residues: CASSLAGVAVSNYGYTF. Written as DNA, the CDR3 is TGTGCCAGCAGCTTAGCGGGCGTCGCGGTGTCTAACTATGGCTACACCTTC.

In this sample, this clonotype turned up many times. The V call is TRBV27, the J call TRBJ2-1; unclear D gene. This CDR3 contains 13 residues. Deletions cut 4 bases from V and 5 bases from J, with 9 bases between. In germline, CDR1 is MNHEY, CDR2 SMNVEV (reference sequence). The CDR3 DNA sequence: TGTGCCAGCAGTTCTAGGACCAACAATGAGCAGTTCTTC. Its translation: CASSSRTNNEQFF.

This clonotype was picked up many times. CDR3 protein: CASILPGGITDTQYF. In DNA form, the CDR3 reads TGTGCCAGCATCTTACCGGGAGGGATCACAGATACGCAGTATTTT. The V gene is TRBV6-1, the J gene TRBJ2-3; 8 nucleotides match TRBD2. The V and J ends lost 7 bases and 2 bases, in that order; junction bases with no gene match: 8. The CDR3 extends over 15 amino acids. Germline lookup yields CDR1 MNHNS and CDR2 SASEGT.

This clonotype was counted many times. The chain links TRBV5-1 to TRBJ2-1, with D possibly matching TRBD1 (7 bases). Germline CDR1 reads SGHRS; CDR2 reads YFSETQ. The CDR3 spans 15 residues. V gave up 4 bases and J gave up 8 bases, with 19 bases separating them. The CDR3 here is CASSPPNTGEDEQFF. In DNA form, the CDR3 reads TGCGCCAGCAGCCCCCCCAACACAGGGGAGGATGAGCAGTTCTTC.